Sequencing of this T cell receptor beta chain was carried out in a study of CD8+ T cells in alopecia areata. Study-wide results and limits: Throughout tofacitinib, many expanded lesional clones continued to persist in scalp and blood.

Treatment here: oral pan-JAK inhibitor, 5-10 mg twice daily. cDNA serving as the sequencing template came from extracted, reverse transcribed RNA. Repertoires were generated with immunoSEQ multiplex PCR, while TCRdb's copy carries only in-frame clones and drops some. The sample includes about 200,000 clones, about 57% of them seen just once. The ends lost 6 bases at V and 7 bases at J; junction bases unmatched: 10. The CDR3 totals 15 residues. The germline V gene has CDR1 LNHDA and CDR2 SQIVND (reference sequence). Regarding this clone: Antigen specificity is unknown.

The V gene is TRBV19, the J gene TRBJ2-1; 9 bases align to TRBD1. The specimen comprised CD4+ T cells sorted from blood, sampled at week 4, from a patient treated with tofacitinib. This TCR came from a human donor with alopecia areata. CDR3 in DNA: TGTGCCAGTAGGACACGGACAGGGGAACGTAATGAGCAGTTCTTC. Translating it yields CASRTRTGERNEQFF.